The entry below gives a single T cell receptor (beta chain) sequence along with its context. The data were taken from a study of monozygotic twins with inflammatory bowel disease. The UMIs contained a 6-nucleotide sample barcode. They were added by template switching during cDNA synthesis. For each CDR3 protein, TCRdb gives one entry from its re-call of the 5' RACE reads, without DNA. The sample table includes some 200,000 distinct CDR3 sequences. CDR1 LGHNA and CDR2 YNFKEQ come from the germline V gene. There are 13 residues in the CDR3. Sequences were obtained from blood. V usage is TRBV4-2 and J usage is TRBJ1-2. This clonotype was sampled from a human donor with ulcerative colitis or Crohn's disease, or a healthy co-twin of an affected twin (not recorded which). The CDR3 spells CASSQAAGITYTF.